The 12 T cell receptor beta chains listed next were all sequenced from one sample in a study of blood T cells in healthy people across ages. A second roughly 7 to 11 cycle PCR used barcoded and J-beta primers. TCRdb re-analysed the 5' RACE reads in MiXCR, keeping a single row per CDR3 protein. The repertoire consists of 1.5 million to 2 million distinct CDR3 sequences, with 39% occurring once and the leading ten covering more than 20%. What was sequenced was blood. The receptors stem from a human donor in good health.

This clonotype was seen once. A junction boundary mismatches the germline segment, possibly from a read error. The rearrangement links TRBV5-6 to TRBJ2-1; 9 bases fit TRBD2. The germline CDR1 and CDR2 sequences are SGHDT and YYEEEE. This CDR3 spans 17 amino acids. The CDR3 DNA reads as TGTGTCAGCAGCTTGAGCGGGGGGATGAGCTCCAACAATGAGCAGTTCTTC. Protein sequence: CVSSLSGGMSSNNEQFF.

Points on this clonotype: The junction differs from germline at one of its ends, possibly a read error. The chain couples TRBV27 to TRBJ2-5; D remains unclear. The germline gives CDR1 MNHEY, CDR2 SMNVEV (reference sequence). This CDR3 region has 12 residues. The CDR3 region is CTSSHVPETQYF. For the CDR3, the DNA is TGTACCAGCAGCCACGTTCCAGAGACCCAGTACTTC.

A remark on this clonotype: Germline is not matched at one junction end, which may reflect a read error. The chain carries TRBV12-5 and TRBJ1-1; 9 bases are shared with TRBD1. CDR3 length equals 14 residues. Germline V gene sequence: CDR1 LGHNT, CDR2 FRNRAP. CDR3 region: CASGEDRGYTEAFF. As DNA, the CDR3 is TGTGCTAGTGGTGAGGACAGGGGATACACTGAAGCTTTTTTT.

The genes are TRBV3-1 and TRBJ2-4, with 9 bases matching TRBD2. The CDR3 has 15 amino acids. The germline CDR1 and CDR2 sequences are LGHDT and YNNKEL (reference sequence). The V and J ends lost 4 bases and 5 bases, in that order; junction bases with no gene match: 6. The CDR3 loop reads CASSPRSGSENIQYF. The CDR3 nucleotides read TGTGCCAGCAGCCCCCGTAGCGGGAGCGAAAACATTCAGTACTTC.

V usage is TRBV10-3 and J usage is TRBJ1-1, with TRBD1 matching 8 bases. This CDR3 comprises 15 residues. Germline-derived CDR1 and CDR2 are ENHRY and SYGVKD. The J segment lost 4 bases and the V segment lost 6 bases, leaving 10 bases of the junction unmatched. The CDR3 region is CAIRDGQGGFTEAFF. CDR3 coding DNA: TGTGCCATCAGGGACGGACAGGGAGGGTTCACTGAAGCTTTCTTT.

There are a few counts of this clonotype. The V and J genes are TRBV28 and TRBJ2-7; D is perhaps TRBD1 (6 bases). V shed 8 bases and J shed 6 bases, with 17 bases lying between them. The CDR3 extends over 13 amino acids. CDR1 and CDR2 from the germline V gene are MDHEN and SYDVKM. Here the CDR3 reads CASSGGGYGEQYF. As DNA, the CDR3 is TGTGCCAGCTCTGGGGGCGGATATGGCGAGCAGTACTTC.

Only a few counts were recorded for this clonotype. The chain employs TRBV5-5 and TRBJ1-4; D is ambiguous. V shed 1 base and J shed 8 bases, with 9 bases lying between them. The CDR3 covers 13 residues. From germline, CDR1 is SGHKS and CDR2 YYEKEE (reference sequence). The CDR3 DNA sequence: TGTGCCAGCAGCTTGTTTTCTGGGGAAAAACTGTTTTTT. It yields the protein CASSLFSGEKLFF.

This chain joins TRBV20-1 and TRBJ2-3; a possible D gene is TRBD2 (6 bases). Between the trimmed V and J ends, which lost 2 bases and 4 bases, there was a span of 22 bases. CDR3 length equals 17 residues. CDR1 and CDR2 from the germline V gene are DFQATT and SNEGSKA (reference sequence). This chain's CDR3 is CSARTVVSGQRADTQYF. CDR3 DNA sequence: TGCAGTGCTAGAACGGTCGTCAGCGGGCAGCGCGCAGATACGCAGTATTTT.

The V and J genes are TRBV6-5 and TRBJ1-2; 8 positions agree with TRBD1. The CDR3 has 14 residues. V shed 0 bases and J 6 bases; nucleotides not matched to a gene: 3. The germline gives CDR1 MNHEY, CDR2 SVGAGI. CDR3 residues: CASSYSQGADGYTF. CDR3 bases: TGTGCCAGCAGTTACTCCCAGGGGGCGGATGGCTACACCTTC.

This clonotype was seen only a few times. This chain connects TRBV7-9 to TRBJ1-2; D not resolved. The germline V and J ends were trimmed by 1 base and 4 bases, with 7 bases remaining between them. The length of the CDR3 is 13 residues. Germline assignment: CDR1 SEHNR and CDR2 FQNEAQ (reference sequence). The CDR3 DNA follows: TGTGCCAGCAGCTTAGTGAACTCCTATGGCTACACCTTC. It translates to CASSLVNSYGYTF.

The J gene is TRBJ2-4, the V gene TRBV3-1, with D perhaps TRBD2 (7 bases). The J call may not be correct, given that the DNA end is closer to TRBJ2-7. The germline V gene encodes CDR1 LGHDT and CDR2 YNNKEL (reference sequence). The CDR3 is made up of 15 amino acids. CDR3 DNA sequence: TGTGCCAGCAGCCGTGCCCCGGGGGGCTTGTACGAGCAGTACTTC. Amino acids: CASSRAPGGLYEQYF.

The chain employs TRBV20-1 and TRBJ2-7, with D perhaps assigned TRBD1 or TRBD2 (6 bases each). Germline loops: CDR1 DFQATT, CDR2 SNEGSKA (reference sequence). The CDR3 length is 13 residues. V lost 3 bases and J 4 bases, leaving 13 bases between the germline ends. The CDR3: CSASFRGRYEQYF. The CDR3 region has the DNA TGCAGTGCTAGTTTCCGGGGGCGGTACGAGCAGTACTTC.